These 23 T cell receptor beta chains were sequenced from one sample in a study of response to subunit inactivated influenza vaccine. MiXCR, run by TCRdb on the RT-PCR reads, gives a single entry per CDR3 protein. The sample lists 300,000 to 350,000 distinct CDR3 sequences; just over 20% were seen once. The sequences come from PBMCs from blood, collected less than 22 months after vaccination. These receptors all come from a man between 50 and 69 years old who received an inactivated influenza vaccine.

The chain uses TRBV13 and TRBJ2-1, with a tentative D call TRBD2 (6 bases). Per germline, CDR1 PRHDT and CDR2 FYEKMQ (reference sequence). Trimming took off 6 bases at V and 3 bases at J, with 21 bases between the two ends. The CDR3 is 17 amino acids. This chain's CDR3 is CASSHLEESGDYNEQFF. The CDR3 coding sequence is TGTGCCAGCAGTCATCTCGAGGAATCGGGAGACTACAATGAGCAGTTCTTC.

The chain has TRBV6-1 and TRBJ1-6; D is undetermined. The V gene's germline CDR1 is MNHNS and CDR2 SASEGT. The CDR3 contains 14 residues. The ends were cut back, 6 bases at V and 0 bases at J, with 6 bases in the middle. The CDR3 here is CASRQSSYNSPLHF. Written as DNA, the CDR3 is TGTGCCAGCAGGCAAAGCTCCTATAATTCACCCCTCCACTTT.

In nucleotides, the CDR3 is TGCAGCGTTGGGGTCGACGAGCAGTACTTC. Protein product: CSVGVDEQYF. The V call is TRBV29-1, the J call TRBJ2-7; D gene uncertain. Germline CDR1 is SQVTM and CDR2 is ANQGSEA. Trimming took off 4 bases at V and 5 bases at J, with 6 bases between the two ends. This CDR3 spans 10 amino acids.

The chain uses TRBV9 and TRBJ2-3; D not resolved. Germline lookup yields CDR1 SGDLS and CDR2 YYNGEE. The CDR3 is made up of 13 amino acids. Trimming stripped 0 bases from V and 0 bases from J, with 2 bases between. CDR3 bases: TGTGCCAGCAGCGTAGGCAGCACAGATACGCAGTATTTT. Residues: CASSVGSTDTQYF.

V usage is TRBV24-1 and J usage is TRBJ2-2; 7 bases align to TRBD1. This CDR3 is 19 amino acids long. Germline trimming cut 5 bases from V and 5 bases from J; bases unmatched to any gene: 19. CDR1 and CDR2 from the germline V gene are KGHDR and SFDVKD. CDR3 DNA: TGTGCCACCAGTGCTCCGAGCCCTTCTTCAGGGGGATGGACCGGGGAGCTGTTTTTT. This encodes CATSAPSPSSGGWTGELFF.

This clonotype has just a few counts. The V and J genes are TRBV19 and TRBJ1-1; a weak D match, TRBD1 (6 bases). V shed 6 bases and J shed 1 base, with 12 bases lying between them. This CDR3 contains 14 residues. The V gene's germline CDR1 is LNHDA and CDR2 SQIVND (reference sequence). The DNA of the CDR3 is TGTGCCAGTAGGCCAGGGGACCAGAACACTGAAGCTTTCTTT. It translates to CASRPGDQNTEAFF.

DNA of the CDR3: TGTGCCATCAGTCTAGCGGGAGACACGAACACCGGGGAGCTGTTTTTT. Translating gives CAISLAGDTNTGELFF. The chain couples TRBV10-3 to TRBJ2-2; TRBD2 agrees at 10 bases. Trimming at V came to 5 bases and at J to 0 bases, leaving 3 bases not matched to a gene. The CDR3 has 16 residues. From germline, CDR1 is ENHRY and CDR2 SYGVKD.

This clonotype was detected a few times. This chain links TRBV10-3 with TRBJ2-1; D is possibly TRBD2 (5 bases). The germline gives CDR1 ENHRY, CDR2 SYGVKD. CDR3 length: 15 amino acids. V lost 4 bases, J lost 5 bases, and 15 bases lay in between. The CDR3 loop is CAISVLSSVHNEQFF. The CDR3 nucleotides are TGTGCCATCAGTGTCCTTAGTAGCGTACACAATGAGCAGTTCTTC.

The chain is built from TRBV27 and TRBJ2-2; 10 bases agree with TRBD1. The V gene's germline CDR1 is MNHEY and CDR2 SMNVEV (reference sequence). J was trimmed by 2 bases and V by 3 bases; bases with no gene match: 6. CDR3 size: 17 residues. Here the CDR3 reads CASSFYLTGGNTGELFF. The CDR3 coding sequence is TGTGCCAGCAGTTTTTATTTGACAGGGGGCAACACCGGGGAGCTGTTTTTT.

The CDR3 protein is CASSLTSGITYEQYF. CDR3 DNA sequence: TGTGCCAGCAGTTTGACTAGCGGGATTACCTACGAGCAGTACTTC. The chain carries TRBV6-2 or TRBV6-3 and TRBJ2-7; 11 nucleotides line up with TRBD2. This CDR3 has 15 residues. V lost 4 bases and J lost 2; bases outside the gene matches: 4. Germline CDR1 is MNHEY and CDR2 is SVGEGT.

The V call is TRBV7-2, the J call TRBJ2-5; D uncertain. Germline V gene lookup returns CDR1 SGHTA and CDR2 FQGNSA. Trimming removed 5 bases at V and 0 bases at J, with 7 bases between. This CDR3 region has 13 residues. The CDR3 coding sequence is TGTGCCAGCAGCCACCCGTACCAAGAGACCCAGTACTTC. Its translation is CASSHPYQETQYF.

The chain combines TRBV7-2 with TRBJ2-3; 8 bases line up with TRBD2. CDR3 length equals 16 residues. The V gene's germline CDR1 is SGHTA and CDR2 FQGNSA. V was pared by 0 bases and J by 6 bases, with 8 bases of the junction left unmatched. The CDR3 here is CASSLAPSGGSDTQYF. The CDR3 DNA sequence: TGTGCCAGCAGCTTAGCGCCCAGCGGGGGCTCGGATACGCAGTATTTT.

The DNA of the CDR3 is TGCGCCAGCAGCTTGCTGGGACCGCCTGGGCAGTACTTC. Residues: CASSLLGPPGQYF. The chain has TRBV5-1 and TRBJ2-7; the D call may be TRBD1 or TRBD2 (5 bases each). Germline assignment: CDR1 SGHRS and CDR2 YFSETQ. Trimming removed 1 base at V and 9 bases at J, with 14 bases between. The CDR3 extends over 13 amino acids.

This clonotype has only a few counts. The genes are TRBV2 and TRBJ1-1, with D unresolved. Germline-derived CDR1 and CDR2 are SNHLY and FYNNEI. V lost 8 bases and J lost 4, with 17 bases in between. The CDR3 is made up of 14 amino acids. CDR3 nucleotides: TGTGCCAGCCGGGCGGGCTCTCCCGCCACTGAAGCTTTCTTT. Its protein is CASRAGSPATEAFF.

The gene calls are TRBV30 and TRBJ2-7, with TRBD1 matching over 8 bases. Germline V CDR1 and CDR2: GTSNPN, SVGIG (reference sequence). V gave up 3 bases and J gave up 4 bases; unmatched junction bases: 8. The CDR3 has 14 residues. CDR3 bases: TGTGCCTGGAGCAGACAGGGGCGCGGGTACGAGCAGTACTTC. This sequence encodes CAWSRQGRGYEQYF. The full variable domain, rest sourced from reference TRBV30 and TRBJ2-7, is SQTIHQWPATLVQPVGSPLSLECTVEGTSNPNLYWYRQAAGRGLQLLFYSVGIGQISSEVPQNLSASRPQDRQFILSSKKLLLSDSGFYLCAWSRQGRGYEQYFGPGTRLTVT.

This clonotype was counted at least ten times. The rearrangement uses TRBV2 and TRBJ1-4; tentatively, D is TRBD1 (5 bases). The V end lost 4 bases, the J end lost 4 bases, and 13 bases lay between the germline ends. Germline loops: CDR1 SNHLY, CDR2 FYNNEI. The CDR3 length is 15 residues. The DNA for the CDR3 is TGTGCCAGCAGTGTTTTGCAGGGAGTTAATGAAAAACTGTTTTTT. It codes for CASSVLQGVNEKLFF.

This clonotype was detected ten times or more. The genes are TRBV5-1 and TRBJ2-5; 9 nucleotides match TRBD1. The CDR3 covers 16 residues. The trim removed 4 bases at V and 1 base at J, leaving 8 bases unmatched. Germline V gene lookup returns CDR1 SGHRS and CDR2 YFSETQ. The CDR3 DNA sequence: TGCGCCAGCAGCATCGGACAGGGGCTTCGCCAAGAGACCCAGTACTTC. It codes for CASSIGQGLRQETQYF. Full variable domain (missing parts from reference TRBV5-1 and TRBJ2-5): KAGVTQTPRYLIKTRGQQVTLSCSPISGHRSVSWYQQTPGQGLQFLFEYFSETQRNKGNFPGRFSGRQFSNSRSEMNVSTLELGDSALYLCASSIGQGLRQETQYFGPGTRLLVL.

The chain has TRBV5-1 and TRBJ2-7; TRBD2 agrees at 7 bases. In germline, CDR1 is SGHRS, CDR2 YFSETQ. The CDR3 totals 16 residues. V was clipped by 0 bases and J by 7 bases; unmatched bases: 13. The CDR3 DNA follows: TGCGCCAGCAGCTTGGAGGGCGGGGGTCGTTTGAGGGAGCAGTACTTC. Protein sequence: CASSLEGGGRLREQYF.

V usage is TRBV19 and J usage is TRBJ1-5, with D hard to call. CDR3 length: 15 amino acids. V was shortened by 1 base and J by 3 bases, with 10 bases between the two germline ends. Germline assignment: CDR1 LNHDA and CDR2 SQIVND (reference sequence). The CDR3, as DNA: TGTGCCAGTAGTATAGTGGGCTCAGACAATCAGCCCCAGCATTTT. Amino acids: CASSIVGSDNQPQHF.

This sequence joins TRBV6-1 and TRBJ1-1; 8 bases map to TRBD1. The germline CDR1 and CDR2 sequences are MNHNS and SASEGT. This CDR3 is built from 15 residues. After removal of 5 bases from V and 4 bases from J, the junction contained 9 bases not matched to a gene. The CDR3 DNA reads TGTGCCAGCAGTCCCGATCAGGGGGCGGTCACTGAAGCTTTCTTT. This encodes CASSPDQGAVTEAFF.

A few counts support this clonotype. The rearrangement uses TRBV7-8 and TRBJ2-5; possibly TRBD2 for D (6 bases). The CDR3 length is 14 residues. Per the germline V gene, CDR1 is SGHVS and CDR2 is FQNEAQ. Trimming left V 0 bases short and J 5 bases short, with 10 bases between. The CDR3 DNA reads TGTGCCAGCAGCTTAGCCGGGGGTAGGGAGACCCAGTACTTC. Its protein product is CASSLAGGRETQYF.

The CDR3 sequence: CSASGWTSGSGNEQFF. The CDR3 region has the DNA TGCAGTGCTAGCGGCTGGACTAGCGGGAGTGGAAATGAGCAGTTCTTC. V usage is TRBV20-1 and J usage is TRBJ2-1, with TRBD2 matching 13 bases. CDR3 size: 16 residues. J was trimmed by 7 bases and V by 3 bases; bases with no gene match: 9. Germline CDR1 reads DFQATT; CDR2 reads SNEGSKA (reference sequence).

This clonotype was recorded a few times. The V call is TRBV2, the J call TRBJ1-2; tentative D call: TRBD1 (5 bases). V lost 6 bases to trimming and J lost 4 bases, with 15 bases between them. CDR3 length: 14 residues. CDR1 and CDR2 (germline): SNHLY, FYNNEI. CDR3 coding DNA: TGTGCCAGCAGGGGGCCCGGGCGTAGCTATGGCTACACCTTC. Translation gives CASRGPGRSYGYTF.